The 2 T cell receptor beta chains listed next were all sequenced from one sample in a study of OX40 agonist ivuxolimab in advanced cancers. The assay was immunoSEQ multiplex PCR, and TCRdb's table has in-frame clones only and misses some. The table includes about 66,000 clones, roughly 80% detected once. The source was CD4+ or CD8+ T cells sorted from blood, collected in a trial of the OX40 agonist ivuxolimab. The receptors shown here come from an adult with an advanced solid tumor such as melanoma, head and neck, liver or kidney cancer.

About this clone: One end of the junction fails to match germline, which may point to a read error. The rearrangement uses TRBV19 and TRBJ1-5, with 8 bases identical to TRBD1. The CDR3 is 15 amino acids. Germline CDR1 reads LNHDA; CDR2 reads SQIVND (reference sequence). The CDR3 sequence is CVSSTGTGRGRPQHF. The CDR3 nucleotides read TGTGTCAGTAGTACGGGGACAGGTCGCGGGAGGCCCCAGCATTTT.

This clone was seen just once. V usage is TRBV18 and J usage is TRBJ2-3, with TRBD1 identical over 7 bases. V was clipped by 4 bases and J by 2 bases; unmatched bases: 3. The CDR3 has 14 residues. Germline V gives CDR1 KGHSH, CDR2 LQKENI. The CDR3 reads CASSQTGFTDTQYF. CDR3 sequence (DNA): TGTGCCAGCTCACAGACAGGGTTCACAGATACGCAGTATTTT.